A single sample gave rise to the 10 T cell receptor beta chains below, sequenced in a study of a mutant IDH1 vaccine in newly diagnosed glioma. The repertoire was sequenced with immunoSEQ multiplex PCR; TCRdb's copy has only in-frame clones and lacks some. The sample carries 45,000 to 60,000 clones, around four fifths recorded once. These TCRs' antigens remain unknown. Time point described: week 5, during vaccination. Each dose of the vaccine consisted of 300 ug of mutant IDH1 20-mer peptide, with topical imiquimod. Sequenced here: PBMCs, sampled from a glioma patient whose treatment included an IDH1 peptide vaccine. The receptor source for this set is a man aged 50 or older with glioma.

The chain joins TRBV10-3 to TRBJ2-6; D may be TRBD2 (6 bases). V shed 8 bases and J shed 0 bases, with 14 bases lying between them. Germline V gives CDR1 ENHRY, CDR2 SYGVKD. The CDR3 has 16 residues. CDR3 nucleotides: TGTGCCATCGGCCCGGGACTTCACTCTGGGGCCAACGTCCTGACTTTC. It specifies CAIGPGLHSGANVLTF.

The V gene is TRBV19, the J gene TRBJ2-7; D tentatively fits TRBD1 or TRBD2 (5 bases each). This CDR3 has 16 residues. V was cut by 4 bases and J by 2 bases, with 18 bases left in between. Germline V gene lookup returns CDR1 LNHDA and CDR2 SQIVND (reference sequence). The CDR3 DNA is TGTGCCAGTAGTAGAACCTCCGGGACGGATACCTACGAGCAGTACTTC. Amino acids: CASSRTSGTDTYEQYF.

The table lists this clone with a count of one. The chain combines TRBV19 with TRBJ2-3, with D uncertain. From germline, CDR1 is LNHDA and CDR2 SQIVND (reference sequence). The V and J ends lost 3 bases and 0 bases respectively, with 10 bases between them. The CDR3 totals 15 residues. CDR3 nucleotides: TGTGCCAGTAGTATTCAACCGGCTAGCACAGATACGCAGTATTTT. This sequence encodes CASSIQPASTDTQYF.

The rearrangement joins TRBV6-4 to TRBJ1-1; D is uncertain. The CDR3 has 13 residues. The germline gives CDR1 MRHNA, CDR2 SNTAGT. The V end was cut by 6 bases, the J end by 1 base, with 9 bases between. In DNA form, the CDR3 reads TGTGCCAGCAGGGGTGGAGGGAACACTGAAGCTTTCTTT. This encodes CASRGGGNTEAFF.

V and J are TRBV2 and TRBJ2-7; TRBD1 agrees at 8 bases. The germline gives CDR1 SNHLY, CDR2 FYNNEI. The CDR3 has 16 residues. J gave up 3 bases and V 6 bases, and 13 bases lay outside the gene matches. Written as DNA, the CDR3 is TGTGCCAGCAGCCTAATCGGAGGGGACAGGCGCTACGAGCAGTACTTC. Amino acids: CASSLIGGDRRYEQYF.

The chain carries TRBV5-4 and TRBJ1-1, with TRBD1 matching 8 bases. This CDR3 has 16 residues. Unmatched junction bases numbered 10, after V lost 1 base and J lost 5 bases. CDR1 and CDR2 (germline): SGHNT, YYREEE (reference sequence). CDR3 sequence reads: CASSLTKGTGLTEAFF. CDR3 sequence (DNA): TGTGCCAGCAGCTTGACTAAGGGGACAGGCCTTACTGAAGCTTTCTTT.

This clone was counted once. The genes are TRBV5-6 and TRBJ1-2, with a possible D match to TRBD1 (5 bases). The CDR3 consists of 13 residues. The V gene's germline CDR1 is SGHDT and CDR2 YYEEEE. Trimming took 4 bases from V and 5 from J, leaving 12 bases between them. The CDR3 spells CASSRDSEYGYTF. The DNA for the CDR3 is TGTGCCAGCAGCCGGGACTCCGAGTATGGCTACACCTTC. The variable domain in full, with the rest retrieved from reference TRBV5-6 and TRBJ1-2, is DAGVTQSPTHLIKTRGQQVTLRCSPKSGHDTVSWYQQALGQGPQFIFQYYEEEERQRGNFPDRFSGHQFPNYSSELNVNALLLGDSALYLCASSRDSEYGYTFGSGTRLTVV.

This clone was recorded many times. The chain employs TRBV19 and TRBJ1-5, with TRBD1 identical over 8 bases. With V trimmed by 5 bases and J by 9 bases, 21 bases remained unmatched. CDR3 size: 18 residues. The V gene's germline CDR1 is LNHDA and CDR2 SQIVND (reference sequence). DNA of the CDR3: TGTGCCAGTAGTCCTGTTCTACCCGGACAGGGTTCCCGGGGGCCCCAGCATTTT. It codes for CASSPVLPGQGSRGPQHF.

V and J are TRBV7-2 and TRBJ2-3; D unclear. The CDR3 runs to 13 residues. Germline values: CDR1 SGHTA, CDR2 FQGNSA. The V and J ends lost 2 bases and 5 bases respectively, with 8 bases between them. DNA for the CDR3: TGTGCCAGCAGCTTATTCGAGCGAGATACGCAGTATTTT. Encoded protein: CASSLFERDTQYF.

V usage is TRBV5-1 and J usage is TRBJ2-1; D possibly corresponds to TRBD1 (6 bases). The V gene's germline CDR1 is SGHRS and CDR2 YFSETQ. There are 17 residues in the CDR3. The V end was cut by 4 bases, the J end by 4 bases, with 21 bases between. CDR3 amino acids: CASSRVQGSDTYNEQFF. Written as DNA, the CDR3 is TGCGCCAGCAGCCGAGTCCAGGGGAGCGATACGTACAATGAGCAGTTCTTC.